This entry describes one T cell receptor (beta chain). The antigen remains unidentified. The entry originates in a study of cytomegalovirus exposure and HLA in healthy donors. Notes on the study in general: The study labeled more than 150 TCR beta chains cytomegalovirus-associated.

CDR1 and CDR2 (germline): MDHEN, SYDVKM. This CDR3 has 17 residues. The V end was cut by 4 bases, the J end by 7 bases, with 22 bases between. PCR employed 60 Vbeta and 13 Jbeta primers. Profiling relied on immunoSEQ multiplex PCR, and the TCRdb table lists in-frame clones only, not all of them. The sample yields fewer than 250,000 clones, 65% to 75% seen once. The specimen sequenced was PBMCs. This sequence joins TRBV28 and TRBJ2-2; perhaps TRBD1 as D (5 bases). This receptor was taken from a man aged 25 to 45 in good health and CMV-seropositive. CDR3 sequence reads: CASSSSESSRAHGELFF. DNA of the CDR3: TGTGCCAGCAGTTCGTCGGAATCCTCCAGGGCACACGGGGAGCTGTTTTTT.